The 3 T cell receptor beta chains below all came from one sample that was sequenced in a study of blood T cells in healthy people across ages. Primers used in a second PCR of about 7 to 12 cycles were a sample-barcoded 5' primer and a J-beta primer mix. TCRdb re-called the 5' RACE reads through MiXCR, storing one row per CDR3 protein. This table holds hundreds of thousands of distinct CDR3 sequences, 58% found once. Sequencing input: blood. The receptors shown here come from a man between 60 and 70 years old in good health.

This clonotype appeared a few times. Just one base apart from a much larger clone, this may be a read error. This chain connects TRBV27 to TRBJ2-7, with D unclear. The germline V and J ends were trimmed by 5 bases and 3 bases, with 14 bases remaining between them. CDR1 and CDR2 (germline): MNHEY, SMNVEV (reference sequence). The CDR3 is 14 residues long. CDR3 DNA: TGTGCCAGCAGTGTACACCCTTTAAGCTACGAGCAGTACTTC. It translates to CASSVHPLSYEQYF.

The chain links TRBV5-1 to TRBJ2-7; 7 bases match TRBD1. This CDR3 has 14 amino acids. Germline trimming cut 0 bases from V and 5 bases from J; bases unmatched to any gene: 5. Germline V gives CDR1 SGHRS, CDR2 YFSETQ. The CDR3 nucleotides read TGCGCCAGCAGCTTGGCCAACAGGGGAAACGAGCAGTACTTC. Translation: CASSLANRGNEQYF.

This clonotype is a singleton in its sample. The rearrangement uses TRBV6-1 and TRBJ1-2, with 8 bases lining up with TRBD1. In germline, CDR1 is MNHNS, CDR2 SASEGT. After removal of 7 bases from V and 3 bases from J, the junction contained 7 bases not matched to a gene. The CDR3 consists of 14 residues. The CDR3 DNA reads TGTGCCAGCACCCGACAGGGGATAGACTATGGCTACACCTTC. This translates into CASTRQGIDYGYTF.